This T cell receptor (beta chain) was observed in a study of blood T cell repertoires in COVID-19. Measured with immunoSEQ multiplex PCR; TCRdb has only the in-frame clones, and not every one. The sample records more than 65,000 clones, roughly 78% being singletons. The CDR3 sequence is 10 residues long. CDR1 and CDR2 (germline): SEHNR, FQNEAQ (reference sequence). Trimming pared 8 bases from V and 4 bases from J, leaving 5 bases between. Sequencing was carried out using peripheral blood. The sequence derives from a human donor in a cohort sampled during active COVID-19. The chain uses TRBV7-9 and TRBJ2-5, with D unclear. The CDR3 protein is CASSRETQYF. CDR3 DNA sequence: TGTGCCAGCTCTCGAGAGACCCAGTACTTC.